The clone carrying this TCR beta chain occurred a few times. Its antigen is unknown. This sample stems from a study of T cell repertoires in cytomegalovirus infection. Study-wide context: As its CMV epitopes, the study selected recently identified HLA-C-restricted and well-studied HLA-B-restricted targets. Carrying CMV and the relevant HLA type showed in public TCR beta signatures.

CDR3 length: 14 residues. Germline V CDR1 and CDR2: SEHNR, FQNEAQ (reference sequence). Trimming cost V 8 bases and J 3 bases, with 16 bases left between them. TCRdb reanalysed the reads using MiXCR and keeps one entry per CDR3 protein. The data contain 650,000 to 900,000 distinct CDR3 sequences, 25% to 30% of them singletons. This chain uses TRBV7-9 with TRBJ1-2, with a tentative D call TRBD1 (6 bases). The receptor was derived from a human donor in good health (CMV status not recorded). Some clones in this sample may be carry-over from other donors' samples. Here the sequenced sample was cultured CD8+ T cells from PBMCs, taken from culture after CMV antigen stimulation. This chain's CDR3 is CASPESDRHYGYTF. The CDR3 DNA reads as TGTGCCAGCCCCGAATCAGACAGGCACTATGGCTACACCTTC.